These T cell receptor beta chains were read from a single sample in a study of response to subunit inactivated influenza vaccine. Each CDR3 protein is one row after TCRdb ran MiXCR on the RT-PCR reads. This table holds about 160,000 distinct CDR3 sequences, about a tenth found once. The sequencing used non-naive T cells sorted from PBMCs, collected about 40 days after vaccination. These receptors were taken from a man between 50 and 59 years old who received an inactivated influenza vaccine. The CDR3 runs from the conserved cysteine through the conserved F or W. A D gene is named only where the DNA matches it firmly. Expanded clones are given a class, and other clones once, few, many or no size at all.

V,size,D,J,DNA,CDR3
TRBV19,NA,NA,TRBJ2-1,TGTGCCAGTAGCCCCCGTGGAAGGTACAATGAGCAGTTCTTC,CASSPRGRYNEQFF
TRBV4-2,NA,TRBD1,TRBJ2-3,TGTGCCAGCAGCCAAGATGTCGGGACAGGGGGCAATACGCAGTATTTT,CASSQDVGTGGNTQYF
TRBV30,few,NA,TRBJ1-5,TGTGCCTGGAGTGTGTGGGGCCAGCCCCAGCATTTT,CAWSVWGQPQHF
TRBV18,NA,NA,TRBJ1-1,TGTGCCAGCTCACCACCGATGGTCACTGAAGCTTTCTTT,CASSPPMVTEAFF
TRBV4-2,NA,NA,TRBJ1-2,TGTGCCAGCAGCCAAGGTTCTCTCGACTATGGCTACACCTTC,CASSQGSLDYGYTF
TRBV7-2,NA,TRBD2,TRBJ2-7,TGTGCCAGCAGCTCAAGTAGCGGGAGAGGATACGAGCAGTACTTC,CASSSSSGRGYEQYF
TRBV4-3,NA,NA,TRBJ1-6,TGCGCCAGCAGCCAAGATTGGGATTCCTATAATTCACCCCTCCACTTT,CASSQDWDSYNSPLHF
TRBV5-6,NA,NA,TRBJ2-2,TGTGCCAGCAGCTTGTATTACGTGGGAACCGGGGAGCTGTTTTTT,CASSLYYVGTGELFF
TRBV10-3,many,NA,TRBJ2-3,TGTGCCATCAGTGAAATGGGGTCTAGCACAGATACGCAGTATTTT,CAISEMGSSTDTQYF
TRBV28,many,TRBD1,TRBJ2-7,TGTGCCAGCAGTCGACAGGGCAAGCAGTACTTC,CASSRQGKQYF
TRBV28,many,NA,TRBJ2-4,TGTGCCAGCAGTCCCTCAGGAGCCAAAAACATTCAGTACTTC,CASSPSGAKNIQYF
TRBV20-1,NA,TRBD1,TRBJ2-2,TGCAGTGCAAGGACAGGGGGCAACACCGGGGAGCTGTTTTTT,CSARTGGNTGELFF
TRBV10-1,NA,NA,TRBJ2-3,TGCGCCAGCAGTGGAGGAGTTGCAGATACGCAGTATTTT,CASSGGVADTQYF
TRBV7-8,many,TRBD2,TRBJ2-2,TGTGCTTCTACCGGGGGGACGAACACCGGGGAGCTGTTTTTT,CASTGGTNTGELFF
TRBV20-1,few,NA,TRBJ1-6,TGCAGTGCTAGAGGCCAAAACACCCTCCACTTT,CSARGQNTLHF
TRBV6-1,few,NA,TRBJ1-1,TGTGCCAGCAGGGACAGAAGCATGAACACTGAAGCTTTCTTT,CASRDRSMNTEAFF
TRBV3-1,few,TRBD1,TRBJ1-1,TGTGCCAGCAGCCCCCGGGACAGGAGGGGTGAAGCTTTCTTT,CASSPRDRRGEAFF
TRBV29-1,few,NA,TRBJ1-2,TGCAGCGGCATGAAGGATAGCTATGGCTACACCTTC,CSGMKDSYGYTF
TRBV29-1,few,NA,TRBJ1-1,TGCAGCGTTGATGCAGGGACCCATGAAGCTTTCTTT,CSVDAGTHEAFF
TRBV12-3/TRBV12-4,many,NA,TRBJ1-5,TGTGCCAGCAGTTTATGGGGGAGCAATCAGCCCCAGCATTTT,CASSLWGSNQPQHF
TRBV27,many,TRBD1,TRBJ2-7,TGTGCCAGCAGTCGACAGTTCGGGACAGGGCGAACCTACGAGCAGTACTTC,CASSRQFGTGRTYEQYF
TRBV9,few,TRBD2,TRBJ2-7,TGTGCCAGCAGCGTAGATGCGGGAGGTACCTACGAGCAGTACTTC,CASSVDAGGTYEQYF